This T cell receptor (beta chain) is drawn from a study of early T cells in non-severe SARS-CoV-2 infection. As for the study in general: The chains were unpaired, and the sequenced material was bulk RNA from unsorted whole blood. Study-wide results and limits: VDJdb-based matching was biased toward anti-spike CD8 responses and missed private and CD4 specificities.

This clonotype showed up many times. What it binds is not known. The V gene end was trimmed by 2 bases and the J gene end by 5 bases; junction bases not matched to a gene: 7. Germline loops: CDR1 SGDLS, CDR2 YYNGEE. This CDR3 spans 15 amino acids. The protocol attached unique molecular identifiers to individual cDNA molecules. TCRdb ran MiXCR on the 5' RACE reads and lists one entry per CDR3 protein. The top ten clones hold 4% to 4.5% of a sample with some 40,000 distinct CDR3 sequences, around 5.4% of them seen once. The receptor comes from an adult who was a healthcare worker with PCR-confirmed SARS-CoV-2 infection or an uninfected control (not recorded which). This material consisted of whole blood, taken at baseline. The chain combines TRBV9 with TRBJ2-7; 10 nucleotides agree with TRBD1. The CDR3 DNA reads as TGTGCCAGCAGCGTGGCCGGGACAGGGGTAGACGAGCAGTACTTC. Amino acid sequence: CASSVAGTGVDEQYF.